The 21 T cell receptor beta chains below were found in one sample sequenced in a study of response to subunit inactivated influenza vaccine. TCRdb re-derived calls from the RT-PCR reads in MiXCR, one entry per CDR3 protein. The table includes 150,000 to 200,000 distinct CDR3 sequences, 10% to 15% detected once. The sample was also linked to a second study, of T cells expressing NK-cell markers. That paper states: UMI-tagged 5'RACE template switching yielded the TCR beta cDNA.

Sequenced here: CD8+ T cells sorted from PBMCs, sampled 11 to 12 days after vaccination. The receptor set was obtained from a man aged 45-60 years who received an inactivated influenza vaccine.

The rearrangement uses TRBV2 and TRBJ1-1, with D perhaps matching TRBD1 (6 bases). Trimming pared 5 bases from V and 3 bases from J, leaving 7 bases between. The CDR3 is made up of 12 amino acids. Germline V CDR1 and CDR2: SNHLY, FYNNEI. CDR3 loop: CASSHRDTEAFF. CDR3 coding DNA: TGTGCCAGCAGTCACAGGGACACTGAAGCTTTCTTT.

In its sample, this clonotype was seen a few times. The chain employs TRBV6-6 and TRBJ2-1, with D possibly being TRBD2 (5 bases). V lost 9 bases to trimming and J lost 3 bases, with 12 bases between them. In germline, CDR1 is MNHNY, CDR2 SVGAGI (reference sequence). The CDR3 is 13 amino acids. This chain's CDR3 is CASYLGSYNEQFF. The CDR3 nucleotides are TGTGCCAGTTACTTAGGGAGCTACAATGAGCAGTTCTTC.

This clonotype came up a few times. The chain employs TRBV29-1 and TRBJ1-2, with unresolved D. CDR3 length: 12 residues. The V end lost 0 bases, the J end lost 3 bases, and 5 bases lay between the germline ends. Germline values: CDR1 SQVTM, CDR2 ANQGSEA. The CDR3 loop reads CSVEDADYGYTF. The CDR3, as DNA: TGCAGCGTTGAAGACGCGGACTATGGCTACACCTTC.

V gene TRBV4-2 combines with J gene TRBJ2-1, with 9 bases matching TRBD2. The junction had 7 bases not matched to a gene; V was cut back by 5 bases and J by 8 bases. The germline CDR1 and CDR2 sequences are LGHNA and YNFKEQ. The CDR3 runs to 14 residues. In nucleotides, the CDR3 is TGTGCCAGCAGCGAGGGACTAGCTGAAGATGAGCAGTTCTTC. Translation: CASSEGLAEDEQFF.

V gene TRBV6-5 combines with J gene TRBJ2-5; the match to TRBD2 covers 13 bases. CDR1 is MNHEY and CDR2 is SVGAGI in the germline V gene. The trim removed 5 bases at V and 4 bases at J, leaving 4 bases unmatched. There are 15 residues in the CDR3. The CDR3 DNA sequence: TGTGCCAGCAGTACTAGCGGGGGGGCGTTAGAGACCCAGTACTTC. Protein sequence: CASSTSGGALETQYF.

This clonotype was seen more than once but under ten times. This sequence joins TRBV11-2 and TRBJ2-3; TRBD1 matches at 7 bases. The CDR3 has 18 amino acids. The junction had 14 bases not matched to a gene; V was cut back by 3 bases and J by 2 bases. Germline CDR1 SGHAT, CDR2 FQNNGV. CDR3 region: CASSFPRDSNQFTDTQYF. DNA of the CDR3: TGTGCCAGCAGCTTCCCCCGGGACAGCAATCAATTCACAGATACGCAGTATTTT.

The chain links TRBV7-9 to TRBJ1-4; the D gene is possibly TRBD1 (6 bases). The germline V gene encodes CDR1 SEHNR and CDR2 FQNEAQ (reference sequence). CDR3 length: 15 residues. The V end lost 3 bases, the J end lost 3 bases, and 11 bases lay between the germline ends. For the CDR3, the DNA is TGTGCCAGCAGCTTTCTGGGGGCGGCTAATGAAAAACTGTTTTTT. Translation: CASSFLGAANEKLFF.

The rearrangement joins TRBV20-1 to TRBJ2-7, with D maybe TRBD1 (5 bases). Germline V gene sequence: CDR1 DFQATT, CDR2 SNEGSKA (reference sequence). The CDR3 covers 14 residues. The V end was cut by 0 bases, the J end by 4 bases, with 13 bases between. The CDR3 coding sequence is TGCAGTGCTAGAGATCAAGGGTCAGGGTACGAGCAGTACTTC. Protein: CSARDQGSGYEQYF.

This clonotype has at least ten counts. This rearrangement joins TRBV28 to TRBJ2-7; the D gene is possibly TRBD1 (5 bases). Germline lookup yields CDR1 MDHEN and CDR2 SYDVKM. This CDR3 has 14 residues. Trimming took 5 bases from V and 5 from J, leaving 16 bases between them. The CDR3, as DNA: TGTGCCAGCAGTAGGCCGCCAAGGGGTCACGAGCAGTACTTC. Translated: CASSRPPRGHEQYF.

This chain joins TRBV4-2 and TRBJ2-3; D is unresolved. The CDR3 spans 15 residues. Trimming shortened V by 4 bases and J by 5 bases, and 16 bases separated the two germline ends. The germline V gene has CDR1 LGHNA and CDR2 YNFKEQ. CDR3 coding DNA: TGTGCCAGCAGCCTCAGTATGGGGTTTGTAGATACGCAGTATTTT. Protein sequence: CASSLSMGFVDTQYF.

This clonotype was recorded a few times. V gene TRBV11-2 combines with J gene TRBJ1-2; D gene unclear. The CDR3 sequence is 14 residues long. Per the germline V gene, CDR1 is SGHAT and CDR2 is FQNNGV. Trimming took off 3 bases at V and 8 bases at J, with 16 bases between the two ends. CDR3: CASSLGGPLRGYTF. CDR3 bases: TGTGCCAGCAGCTTGGGCGGTCCTCTACGGGGCTACACCTTC.

This chain links TRBV20-1 with TRBJ2-2; 9 bases fit TRBD2. V shed 0 bases and J 5 bases; nucleotides not matched to a gene: 10. There are 17 residues in the CDR3. Per germline, CDR1 DFQATT and CDR2 SNEGSKA (reference sequence). Here the CDR3 DNA reads TGCAGTGCTAGAGATGTATTAGCGGGAGTGAGAACCGGGGAGCTGTTTTTT. It encodes CSARDVLAGVRTGELFF.

This clonotype appeared a few times. V and J are TRBV12-3 or TRBV12-4 and TRBJ2-3; no firm D call. Trimming took 2 bases from V and 3 from J, leaving 18 bases between them. CDR3 size: 17 residues. DNA for the CDR3: TGTGCCAGCAGTTTATTCCCGGCCAAGGGTAGTACAGATACGCAGTATTTT. It yields the protein CASSLFPAKGSTDTQYF.

Only a few counts were recorded for this clonotype. The chain couples TRBV7-3 to TRBJ2-1; D might be TRBD1 (7 bases). CDR3 length equals 14 residues. Per the germline V gene, CDR1 is SGHTA and CDR2 is FQGTGA. V dropped 6 bases and J dropped 10 bases, with 19 bases sitting between them. The CDR3 DNA follows: TGTGCCAGCAGTCCACCCCAGGGGGGTAAAGAGCAGTTCTTC. Residues: CASSPPQGGKEQFF.

This clonotype turned up a few times. The chain recombines TRBV20-1 with TRBJ1-1, with D possibly TRBD1 on 6 matching bases. The CDR3 extends over 11 amino acids. Germline V gene data show CDR1 as DFQATT and CDR2 as SNEGSKA (reference sequence). V lost 5 bases and J 4 bases, leaving 8 bases between the germline ends. The CDR3 reads CSAQGFTEAFF. CDR3 coding DNA: TGCAGTGCTCAGGGGTTCACTGAAGCTTTCTTT.

The V call is TRBV29-1, the J call TRBJ2-5, with 10 bases lining up with TRBD2. The J segment lost 2 bases and the V segment lost 3 bases, leaving 6 bases of the junction unmatched. This CDR3 spans 15 amino acids. Germline V gene sequence: CDR1 SQVTM, CDR2 ANQGSEA. The DNA of the CDR3 is TGCAGCGTTGACTGGAGCGGGGGGGGGCAAGAGACCCAGTACTTC. This gives the protein CSVDWSGGGQETQYF. Full variable domain (outside the CDR3, taken from reference TRBV29-1 and TRBJ2-5): SAVISQKPSRDICQRGTSLTIQCQVDSQVTMMFWYRQQPGQSLTLIATANQGSEATYESGFVIDKFPISRPNLTFSTLTVSNMSPEDSSIYLCSVDWSGGGQETQYFGPGTRLLVL.

The J gene is TRBJ2-5, the V gene TRBV28; TRBD2 matches 7 bases. Germline CDR1 reads MDHEN; CDR2 reads SYDVKM. The J segment lost 2 bases and the V segment lost 3 bases, leaving 12 bases of the junction unmatched. The CDR3 extends over 17 amino acids. CDR3: CASSFFSGASPQETQYF. The DNA of the CDR3 is TGTGCCAGCAGTTTTTTCAGCGGGGCAAGCCCGCAAGAGACCCAGTACTTC.

The chain joins TRBV4-2 to TRBJ2-5; 7 bases map to TRBD1. The junction had 9 bases not matched to a gene; V was cut back by 2 bases and J by 3 bases. Germline values: CDR1 LGHNA, CDR2 YNFKEQ. This CDR3 comprises 16 residues. CDR3 loop: CASSQPFGQEKETQYF. CDR3 bases: TGTGCCAGCAGCCAACCTTTTGGACAGGAGAAAGAGACCCAGTACTTC.

This chain links TRBV12-3 or TRBV12-4 with TRBJ1-3, with no clear D. This CDR3 is 15 amino acids long. V lost 7 bases to trimming and J lost 0 bases, with 13 bases between them. CDR3 in DNA: TGTGCCAGCAACTCGCCAGAACACTCTGGAAACACCATATATTTT. Its translation: CASNSPEHSGNTIYF.

This chain joins TRBV9 and TRBJ1-1; possible D gene TRBD1, 5 bases. From germline, CDR1 is SGDLS and CDR2 YYNGEE. Trimming stripped 0 bases from V and 3 bases from J, with 12 bases between. This CDR3 is built from 15 residues. DNA of the CDR3: TGTGCCAGCAGCGTAGGGGACGCGGCGGACACTGAAGCTTTCTTT. Protein: CASSVGDAADTEAFF. The entire variable domain, with the rest obtained from reference TRBV9 and TRBJ1-1, is as follows: DSGVTQTPKHLITATGQRVTLRCSPRSGDLSVYWYQQSLDQGLQFLIQYYNGEERAKGNILERFSAQQFPDLHSELNLSSLELGDSALYFCASSVGDAADTEAFFGQGTRLTVV.

This rearrangement joins TRBV20-1 to TRBJ2-7, with 7 bases lining up with TRBD1. This CDR3 is built from 15 residues. Germline V gene data show CDR1 as DFQATT and CDR2 as SNEGSKA (reference sequence). V was pared by 0 bases and J by 4 bases, with 9 bases of the junction left unmatched. CDR3: CSAREIRTGSYEQYF. CDR3 nucleotides: TGCAGTGCTAGAGAAATAAGGACAGGCTCATACGAGCAGTACTTC.